This is a list of T cell receptor beta chains from one sample in a study of response to subunit inactivated influenza vaccine. TCRdb independently ran MiXCR on the RT-PCR reads; one entry per CDR3 protein. The sample has about 540,000 distinct CDR3 sequences; under 30% are singletons. These same data were also listed under a study on T cells expressing NK-cell markers.

This specimen was CD4+ T cells sorted from PBMCs, taken about 11 days after vaccination. Source of these receptors: a man over 45 who received an inactivated influenza vaccine. CDR3s include the opening cysteine and the closing phenylalanine or tryptophan. Fields, in order: J gene, V gene, CDR3 protein.

J gene: TRBJ1-5; V gene: TRBV28; CDR3 protein: CASSLEAGPVVRPQHF
J gene: TRBJ2-5; V gene: TRBV20-1; CDR3 protein: CSARGVGLQETQYF
J gene: TRBJ2-4; V gene: TRBV28; CDR3 protein: CASSPPGLRGNIQYF
J gene: TRBJ2-3; V gene: TRBV20-1; CDR3 protein: CSASPPEYRTDTQYF
J gene: TRBJ2-5; V gene: TRBV28; CDR3 protein: CASTTTKRAKETQYF
J gene: TRBJ2-1; V gene: TRBV11-3; CDR3 protein: CASSLEAGKQFF
J gene: TRBJ2-7; V gene: TRBV5-1; CDR3 protein: CASSLSRESEQYF
J gene: TRBJ1-5; V gene: TRBV7-2; CDR3 protein: CASSPPPGNPNQPQHF
J gene: TRBJ2-2; V gene: TRBV28; CDR3 protein: CASIHTGSGAGELFF
J gene: TRBJ1-2; V gene: TRBV6-5; CDR3 protein: CASSYSWIRRRRGNYGYTF
J gene: TRBJ2-2; V gene: TRBV7-9; CDR3 protein: CASSRGSTGELFF
J gene: TRBJ2-5; V gene: TRBV28; CDR3 protein: CGSSQQGAGQETQYF
J gene: TRBJ1-1; V gene: TRBV5-1; CDR3 protein: CASSSTGQGTEAFF
J gene: TRBJ1-5; V gene: TRBV6-2/TRBV6-3; CDR3 protein: CASSSLGTGPQPQHF
J gene: TRBJ2-3; V gene: TRBV20-1; CDR3 protein: CSARGPLPDTQYF
J gene: TRBJ2-7; V gene: TRBV7-9; CDR3 protein: CASSLAEGQGGGQYF
J gene: TRBJ2-2; V gene: TRBV3-1; CDR3 protein: CASSHQGGELFF
J gene: TRBJ2-5; V gene: TRBV2; CDR3 protein: CASSEANQETQYF
J gene: TRBJ1-6; V gene: TRBV12-3/TRBV12-4; CDR3 protein: CATSAQGNSPLHF
J gene: TRBJ2-1; V gene: TRBV4-1; CDR3 protein: CASSLIAGVDNEQFF
J gene: TRBJ2-2; V gene: TRBV18; CDR3 protein: CASSPQTATNTGELFF
J gene: TRBJ1-2; V gene: TRBV5-1; CDR3 protein: CASSLGLGYTF
J gene: TRBJ1-1; V gene: TRBV27; CDR3 protein: CASSLLGGAEAFF
J gene: TRBJ1-6; V gene: TRBV6-2/TRBV6-3; CDR3 protein: CASTHPGPISGPLHF
J gene: TRBJ2-3; V gene: TRBV6-5; CDR3 protein: CASSYPTTQSTDTQYF
J gene: TRBJ2-1; V gene: TRBV7-6; CDR3 protein: CASSSMDRLAESYNEQFF
J gene: TRBJ2-3; V gene: TRBV5-1; CDR3 protein: CASSLDRAHTDTQYF
J gene: TRBJ2-1; V gene: TRBV7-9; CDR3 protein: CASTSAPADEQFF
J gene: TRBJ1-6; V gene: TRBV7-9; CDR3 protein: CAGGQSHRINSPLHF
J gene: TRBJ1-1; V gene: TRBV20-1; CDR3 protein: CSASRSGFTEAFF
J gene: TRBJ1-1; V gene: TRBV7-2; CDR3 protein: CASSFSGYAGTEAFF
J gene: TRBJ2-2; V gene: TRBV10-3; CDR3 protein: CAISGVGTGVRTGELFF
J gene: TRBJ1-5; V gene: TRBV18; CDR3 protein: CASSPALNQPQHF
J gene: TRBJ2-1; V gene: TRBV24-1; CDR3 protein: CATGLGTGNYNEQFF
J gene: TRBJ2-3; V gene: TRBV12-3/TRBV12-4; CDR3 protein: CASSQPGQGGTDTQYF
J gene: TRBJ1-4; V gene: TRBV28; CDR3 protein: CASSSGQGGNEKLFF
J gene: TRBJ2-5; V gene: TRBV3-1; CDR3 protein: CASSQDLQGQTQYF
J gene: TRBJ2-5; V gene: TRBV5-1; CDR3 protein: CASSLGTGMETQYF
J gene: TRBJ2-7; V gene: TRBV29-1; CDR3 protein: CSVEKGSGGYEQYF
J gene: TRBJ2-7; V gene: TRBV7-2; CDR3 protein: CASSLGGGSRRTYEQYF
J gene: TRBJ1-4; V gene: TRBV20-1; CDR3 protein: CSANPGQGHEKLFF
J gene: TRBJ2-7; V gene: TRBV6-1; CDR3 protein: CASSPRRQGAYEQYF
J gene: TRBJ2-7; V gene: TRBV4-1; CDR3 protein: CASSQVGFGEQYF
J gene: TRBJ2-3; V gene: TRBV5-5; CDR3 protein: CASSYSGLSTDTQYF
J gene: TRBJ1-4; V gene: TRBV5-1; CDR3 protein: CASSLDPATNEKLFF
J gene: TRBJ2-1; V gene: TRBV15; CDR3 protein: CATSEAGTSSYNEQFF
J gene: TRBJ2-4; V gene: TRBV3-1; CDR3 protein: CASRSGLAGVAKNIQYF
J gene: TRBJ2-7; V gene: TRBV12-3/TRBV12-4; CDR3 protein: CASSQRGGGYEQYF
J gene: TRBJ2-3; V gene: TRBV10-3; CDR3 protein: CAISGTGGADTQYF
J gene: TRBJ2-1; V gene: TRBV7-9; CDR3 protein: CASSPRGDRVSNEQFF
J gene: TRBJ2-3; V gene: TRBV7-9; CDR3 protein: CASSSGTYSTDTQYF
J gene: TRBJ2-3; V gene: TRBV14; CDR3 protein: CASSPPGTGARGTQYF